A selection of T cell receptor beta chains follows, all from one sample in a study of T cell responses to AZD1222 COVID-19 vaccine. Assay: immunoSEQ multiplex PCR; the TCRdb copy retains only in-frame clones and omits some. The sample lists approximately 100,000 clones; 70% to 90% were seen once. The sequences come from peripheral blood, collected 28 days after the second AZD1222 dose. These receptors were collected from an adult who received the AZD1222 COVID-19 vaccine. Each CDR3 is given with its conserved first and last residue. The D gene is left open where the match is weak.

v_gene | d_gene | CDR3aa
TRBV27 | TRBD1 | CASSPDRGLSYEQYF
TRBV3-1/TRBV3-2 | NA | CASSQDYYGYTF
TRBV4-3 | NA | CASSQDGGIHGYTF
TRBV9 | TRBD1 | CASRPGQGASNTEAFF
TRBV5-6 | TRBD1 | CASSLIGQGLSGNTIYF
TRBV7-2 | NA | CASSFSPSDSSTDTQYF
TRBV9 | TRBD2 | CASSASGSTDTQYF
TRBV29-1 | NA | CSAAGAGFYGYTF
TRBV28 | NA | CASSLGQGNTEAFF
TRBV5-8 | TRBD1 | CASSPGQGAAFF
TRBV10-3 | TRBD2 | CAISAGGPSTDTQYF
TRBV7-6 | NA | CASSLYPRAGSNQPQHF
TRBV9 | NA | CASSVSGGGPRMGEAFF
TRBV14 | NA | CASSLSIEGNQPQHF
TRBV21-1 | NA | CASSKAVAGGPCHNEQFF
TRBV7-2 | TRBD1 | CASSAYRGSGGNTIYF
TRBV12-5 | NA | CASGLGTSTYEQYF
TRBV28 | TRBD2 | CASSPGLAGVSSYEQYF
TRBV30 | NA | CAWSHSLSRERWNF
TRBV7-9 | NA | CASSLVGGQLEPQHF
TRBV7-9 | TRBD1 | CASSPGQGVTTNEKLFF
TRBV3-1/TRBV3-2 | NA | CASSQNGEAFF
TRBV2 | TRBD1 | CASGGQGNRYGYTF
TRBV5-6 | TRBD1 | CASSPPRTGPPEAFF
TRBV5-5 | NA | CASSPWTLGNTIYF
TRBV6-5 | NA | CASSYDSGTGELFF
TRBV6-2/TRBV6-3 | TRBD1 | CASSYPPGTANTGELFF
TRBV5-1 | NA | CASSLVMAGLRQSGTGELFF
TRBV4-2 | NA | CASSTSSASNTGELFF
TRBV5-1 | NA | CASSLAGGGSYEQYF
TRBV5-4 | NA | CASSPTGRSYGYTF
TRBV10-3 | TRBD2 | CAISEGRLAGNEQFF
TRBV6-6 | TRBD1 | CASSYRQGNSGTEAFF
TRBV6-5 | NA | CASSRTGEGEQYF
TRBV28 | NA | CASSPGGGPQHF
TRBV28 | NA | CASSTQGIGEDYNSPLHF
TRBV7-9 | TRBD2 | CASSRPGTSGPGFF
TRBV21-1 | NA | CASSPTSGSSYNEQFF
TRBV7-8 | TRBD2 | CASSPSGGTDTQYF
TRBV28 | TRBD1 | CASSMTGSSYEQYF
TRBV6-5 | NA | CASGNPDEKLFF
TRBV5-1 | NA | CASSLAEGSGANVLTF
TRBV10-3 | TRBD2 | CAIRPSGGGTGELFF
TRBV5-1 | NA | CASSLDGSIYGYTF
TRBV30 | NA | CAWSRGRGYTF
TRBV30 | TRBD1 | CAWSVDRVGYTF
TRBV7-8 | NA | CASSLTPPPSGSYNEQFF